This T cell receptor beta chain was captured by sequencing in a study of T cell responses to AZD1222 COVID-19 vaccine (dated by TCRdb to 2020 to 2023). Study-wide context: AZD1222 recipients given second doses at about 4 weeks or at about 12 weeks were pooled, since spike-specific TCR depth and breadth were not found to differ between the two schedules. A total of approximately 250 trial participants underwent TCR sequencing, of whom about 200 had received two doses of AZD1222 and some 26 had received two doses of the MenACWY control vaccine. Enrollment into the trials was organized by age into subgroups of 18-55, 56-69 and 70-plus years, and those subgroups contained roughly 150, 30 and 60 TCR-sequenced participants, respectively. Broader findings and caveats from the paper: In the small 56-69-year group, the increase in depth fell short of significance, most likely because of low power. Reportedly, almost half of the unique spike-specific TCRs recognized epitopes lying outside the regions that are mutated in the B.1.351 and B.1.1.7 variants. After two AZD1222 doses, both the breadth and the depth of spike-specific TCRs were significantly higher than at day 0 and than in MenACWY recipients. Because no day 14 peak-response samples were available, the repertoires could be characterized only after the peak T cell response. Participants were mostly white British and included more females than males, and it was suggested by the authors that clonal diversity may have been underestimated. Conclusions about previously exposed vaccinees were limited because only six AZD1222 recipients were SARS-CoV-2 seropositive at baseline. Vaccine-associated CD4 TCRs spanned the whole spike protein, with dominant responses in regions 160-218 and 743-854.

After removal of 4 bases from V and 5 bases from J, the junction retains 2 bases not matched to a gene. The CDR3 measures 13 amino acids from cysteine to phenylalanine. Only the CDR3 DNA is retained, 39 bases long and in frame from the first base. Reading the germline V gene (reference sequence) gives CDR1 LNHDA and CDR2 SQIVND. The CDR3 regions of human TCRbeta chains were analyzed by immunosequencing. The authors' analysis ran thus. TCRs in the repertoires were matched against a reference library of SARS-CoV-2-specific TCRs that had been generated with the MIRA antigen-specificity platform. Breadth was defined as the fraction of unique TCRs that were SARS-CoV-2-associated, and depth was defined as the fraction of total T cells that were SARS-CoV-2-associated. Using the MIRA data, each spike-specific TCR was mapped to the spike region that the TCR reacts to and placed in a CD4 or CD8 class. Log10-transformed breadth and depth values were compared by one-way ANOVA with Sidak's multiple comparisons tests. In its TCRdb copy, this immuneACCESS table keeps in-frame sequences only and misses some clones. Where compared with another copy, unresolved V genes explain less than half of these, and the others have no known cause. D and trimming were read from the DNA, whereas the V and J calls and clone size are those reported in that table. A total of approximately 130,000 clones appear in this sample, roughly 93% of them only once. The ten largest clones represent more than 2.5% of the sample.

With respect to this clone: The target of this receptor is not known. Per-nucleotide qualities are absent, and no much larger clonotype sits a single base away.

This specimen's time point label, interpreted: baseline before first vaccination. Samples from vaccinated people were obtained from the UK trials COV001 and COV002, which included a single-blind randomized controlled phase 2/3 trial of AZD1222 (ChAdOx1 nCoV-19) in healthy adults. Trial participant PBMC samples were collected at day 0 and day 28 after the second dose for TCRbeta chain sequencing. The chain joins TRBV19 to TRBJ2-5, and TRBD1 aligns with 9 junction nucleotides. The TCR was taken from an adult in good health. This material consisted of peripheral blood, taken on day 0 of AZD1222 vaccination. CDR3 loop: CASSKDRGETQYF. The DNA sequence reads TGTGCCAGTAGTAAGGACAGGGGTGAGACCCAGTACTTC.